Following are 14 T cell receptor beta chains from one sample sequenced in a study of CXCR4 blockade with PD-1 therapy in pancreatic cancer. Clones were read by immunoSEQ multiplex PCR, and TCRdb kept only the in-frame ones, dropping some. The sample holds 3,500 to 4,500 clones, 41% seen once. The sequenced sample was tumor tissue. The receptor source for this set is a human donor with pancreatic ductal adenocarcinoma.

The rearrangement uses TRBV19 and TRBJ2-5; TRBD1 aligns across 10 bases. CDR1 LNHDA and CDR2 SQIVND come from the germline V gene (reference sequence). The V gene end was trimmed by 1 base and the J gene end by 5 bases; junction bases not matched to a gene: 7. The CDR3 is 16 residues long. The CDR3 nucleotides are TGTGCCAGTAGTATAGCGGCGGGGACAGGGGCCGAGACCCAGTACTTC. Translated: CASSIAAGTGAETQYF.

This clone was seen more than once but under ten times. V usage is TRBV7-5 and J usage is TRBJ1-4. TRBV7-5 is tagged as a pseudogene. The CDR3 is made up of 15 amino acids. The CDR3 nucleotides read TGTGCCAGCAGCTTAGGGGACTGGGAAGGCGAAAAACTGTTTTTT. It yields the protein CASSLGDWEGEKLFF.

The genes are TRBV29-1 and TRBJ2-3; TRBD2 might be the D (5 bases). V was shortened by 4 bases and J by 0 bases, with 17 bases between the two germline ends. Germline V gives CDR1 SQVTM, CDR2 ANQGSEA. This CDR3 has 16 amino acids. Here the CDR3 DNA reads TGCAGCGTTGCCGGTCGAGTGGACTCTAGCACAGATACGCAGTATTTT. Translated, it gives CSVAGRVDSSTDTQYF.

This chain joins TRBV18 and TRBJ1-1; D is undetermined. In germline, CDR1 is KGHSH, CDR2 LQKENI. Trimming removed 2 bases from V and 0 bases from J, with 4 bases in between. The CDR3 runs to 13 residues. The CDR3 nucleotides are TGTGCCAGCTCACCAGGCATGAACACTGAAGCTTTCTTT. It translates to CASSPGMNTEAFF.

CDR3 sequence: CASSLEGGVWREQYF. The CDR3 DNA reads TGCGCCAGCAGCTTGGAGGGGGGCGTCTGGAGGGAGCAGTACTTC. This chain connects TRBV5-1 to TRBJ2-7; D may be TRBD1 or TRBD2 (6 bases each). The V and J ends lost 0 bases and 7 bases respectively, with 17 bases between them. CDR1 is SGHRS, CDR2 YFSETQ, per germline. This CDR3 has 15 amino acids.

The table lists this clone with a few counts. The V gene is TRBV6-8, the J gene TRBJ2-7; 9 bases are a match to TRBD1. V lost 4 bases, J lost 2 bases, and 3 bases stayed unmatched. Germline lookup yields CDR1 MNHGY and CDR2 SAAAGT. CDR3 length: 14 amino acids. The CDR3 DNA reads TGTGCCAGCAGTTCCAGGACAGGGGCCTACGAGCAGTACTTC. Translating gives CASSSRTGAYEQYF.

This chain connects TRBV6-7 to TRBJ1-4, with D tentatively TRBD1 (5 bases). TRBV6-7 has ORF status, its function being uncertain. V lost 6 bases and J 0 bases, leaving 11 bases between the germline ends. This CDR3 comprises 15 residues. CDR3 coding DNA: TGTGCCAGCAGGGGTCGACAGTCAACTAATGAAAAACTGTTTTTT. This encodes CASRGRQSTNEKLFF.

The genes are TRBV25-1 and TRBJ1-2; 9 bases are shared with TRBD1. The CDR3 extends over 12 amino acids. Germline CDR1 MGHDK, CDR2 SYGVNS. Germline trimming cut 10 bases from V and 6 bases from J; bases unmatched to any gene: 6. The DNA for the CDR3 is TGTGCCACTTCACAGGGGGCCCATGGCTACACCTTC. Translated: CATSQGAHGYTF.

This clone has more than one count but fewer than ten. The chain employs TRBV10-2 and TRBJ2-7; D may be TRBD1 or TRBD2 (5 bases each). This CDR3 comprises 12 residues. Germline-derived CDR1 and CDR2 are WSHSY and SAAADI. Trimming removed 8 bases at V and 0 bases at J, with 8 bases between. CDR3 DNA sequence: TGCGCCAGCCGGGACCTCTCCTACGAGCAGTACTTC. Amino acid sequence: CASRDLSYEQYF.

The gene calls are TRBV11-3 and TRBJ2-1; D ambiguous. V lost 0 bases, J lost 8 bases, and 11 bases lay in between. The length of the CDR3 is 14 residues. CDR1 SGHNT and CDR2 YENEEA come from the germline V gene. CDR3 DNA sequence: TGTGCCAGCAGCTTAGAGGCAGGTAATGATGAGCAGTTCTTC. Translated, it gives CASSLEAGNDEQFF.

This clone is medium-sized within its sample. V gene TRBV6-8 combines with J gene TRBJ2-7, with D hard to call. From germline, CDR1 is MNHGY and CDR2 SAAAGT. The CDR3 extends over 14 amino acids. V was cut by 2 bases and J by 7 bases, with 15 bases left in between. The DNA for the CDR3 is TGTGCCAGCAGTTACGTACTTTACGCTGGAGAGCAGTACTTC. Translation gives CASSYVLYAGEQYF.

This clone was observed a few times. The V call is TRBV15, the J call TRBJ2-1, with no clear D. Germline V gives CDR1 LNHNV, CDR2 YYDKDF (reference sequence). This CDR3 region has 15 residues. The V and J ends lost 8 bases and 2 bases respectively, with 16 bases between them. CDR3 in DNA: TGTGCCACCGGCTTCCAGAAGGGTCCCTACAATGAGCAGTTCTTC. Its protein product is CATGFQKGPYNEQFF. Filled out from reference TRBV15 and TRBJ2-1, the complete variable domain reads DAMVIQNPRYQVTQFGKPVTLSCSQTLNHNVMYWYQQKSSQAPKLLFHYYDKDFNNEADTPDNFQSRRPNTSFCFLDIRSPGLGDTAMYLCATGFQKGPYNEQFFGPGTRLTVL.

Judged by abundance, this clone is medium-sized. The chain employs TRBV4-1 and TRBJ1-5, with D perhaps matching TRBD1 (5 bases). The CDR3 is 17 amino acids. Between the trimmed V and J ends, which lost 4 bases and 0 bases, there was a span of 16 bases. Germline CDR1 MGHRA, CDR2 YSYEKL. The chain's CDR3 is CASSPFLGGYSNQPQHF. For the CDR3, the DNA is TGCGCCAGCAGCCCCTTCCTTGGGGGTTATAGCAATCAGCCCCAGCATTTT.

The chain carries TRBV14 and TRBJ2-7; the D is unclear. Trimming shortened V by 1 base and J by 2 bases, and 0 bases separated the two germline ends. The CDR3 is made up of 11 amino acids. CDR1 and CDR2 from the germline V gene are SGHDN and FVKESK. The CDR3 nucleotides are TGTGCCAGCAGCCAAGCCTACGAGCAGTACTTC. Protein sequence: CASSQAYEQYF.